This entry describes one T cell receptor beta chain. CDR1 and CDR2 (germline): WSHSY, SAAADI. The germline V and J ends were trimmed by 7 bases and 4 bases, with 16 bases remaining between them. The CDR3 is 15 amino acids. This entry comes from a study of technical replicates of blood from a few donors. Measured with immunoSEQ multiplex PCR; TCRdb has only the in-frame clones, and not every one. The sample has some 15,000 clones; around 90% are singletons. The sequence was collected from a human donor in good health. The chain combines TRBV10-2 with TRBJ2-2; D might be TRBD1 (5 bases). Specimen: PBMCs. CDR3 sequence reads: CASMDGRVFTGELFF. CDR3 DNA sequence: TGCGCCAGCATGGATGGCAGGGTATTCACCGGGGAGCTGTTTTTT.